This section outlines one T cell receptor (beta chain) sequence together with its context. Its antigen is still unknown. These data come from a study of OX40 agonist ivuxolimab in advanced cancers. TCRdb keeps only in-frame clones here, not all; method: immunoSEQ multiplex PCR. Among around 85,000 clones listed, about 89% were seen once. This CDR3 region has 15 residues. Germline assignment: CDR1 KGHSH and CDR2 LQKENI. The germline V and J ends were trimmed by 2 bases and 0 bases, with 11 bases remaining between them. Study outcomes and limitations: In general, CD8+ T cells held more expanded clones than CD4+ did, on average.

The chain joins TRBV18 to TRBJ2-7; D ambiguous. This material consisted of CD4+ or CD8+ T cells sorted from blood, taken in a trial of the OX40 agonist ivuxolimab. The TCR originated in an adult with an advanced solid tumor such as melanoma, head and neck, liver or kidney cancer. The CDR3 DNA reads TGTGCCAGCTCACCAAACCAGGCGGTCTCCTACGAGCAGTACTTC. It encodes CASSPNQAVSYEQYF.